These T cell receptor beta chains were read from a single sample in a study of human T cells and chemical hapten exposure. TCRdb reprocessed the RACE reads with MiXCR, giving one entry per CDR3 protein. The sample lists more than 110,000 distinct CDR3 sequences, roughly 12% occurring once. Sequenced here: whole blood, sampled in connection with sensitization to the hapten diphenylcyclopropenone (DPC). The receptors derive from a woman aged 45-59 years with alopecia areata. Some clones in this sample may be carry-over from other donors' samples. CDR3s include the opening cysteine and the closing phenylalanine or tryptophan. D genes are given only for firm matches. Only part of the rows carry a size: once, few, many, or a class if the clone is expanded.

len	abundance	v_gene	d_gene	j_gene	CDR3nt	CDR3aa
16	many	TRBV2	TRBD1	TRBJ1-6	TGTGCCAGCAGTGAGATAGGGGGCATTCGTAATTCACCCCTCCACTTT	CASSEIGGIRNSPLHF
14	.	TRBV6-5	.	TRBJ2-3	TGTGCCAGCAGTGTGACGGGACTCCTAGATACGCAGTATTTT	CASSVTGLLDTQYF
15	once	TRBV28	TRBD2	TRBJ2-7	TGTGCCAGCAGTTTAAGCTGGCTAGCGGGAGGTCGGCAGTACTTC	CASSLSWLAGGRQYF
14	.	TRBV28	.	TRBJ2-3	TGTGCCAGCAGTGACCCGGGGCGCCCAGATACGCAGTATTTT	CASSDPGRPDTQYF
15	few	TRBV7-2	TRBD1	TRBJ1-2	TGTGCCAGCAGCTTAGGTGTGAGGACAGGGAAGGGCTACACCTTC	CASSLGVRTGKGYTF
15	.	TRBV19	TRBD2	TRBJ2-2	TGTGCCAGCAGGACTAGCGGGAGTGTCAGCGGGGAGCTGTTTTTT	CASRTSGSVSGELFF
16	.	TRBV7-2	.	TRBJ2-2	TGTGCCAGCAGCTTAGGCCTTCTGCGCAACACCGGGGAGCTGTTTTTT	CASSLGLLRNTGELFF
16	few	TRBV29-1	TRBD2	TRBJ2-2	TGCAGCGTTGGTTCCACCGGGACTAGTAACACCGGGGAGCTGTTTTTT	CSVGSTGTSNTGELFF
16	many	TRBV21-1	.	TRBJ2-1	TGTGCCAGCAGCACCACGGGTTTCGGGAGGTACAATGAGCAGTTCTTC	CASSTTGFGRYNEQFF
12	.	TRBV19	.	TRBJ2-7	TGTGCCACTAAAAACCCCCCCTACGAGCAGTACTTC	CATKNPPYEQYF
17	few	TRBV18	.	TRBJ1-5	TGTGCCAGCTCCCACACTACCCCCAGGGGCTCCAATCAGCCCCAGCATTTT	CASSHTTPRGSNQPQHF
15	.	TRBV12-3/TRBV12-4	TRBD2	TRBJ2-4	TGTGCCAGCGGGACTAGCGGGGTAGCCAAAAACATTCAGTACTTC	CASGTSGVAKNIQYF
15	.	TRBV24-1	TRBD2	TRBJ2-5	TGTGCCACCAGCCAACCGGCGGGAGGGCCTGAGACCCAGTACTTC	CATSQPAGGPETQYF
15	.	TRBV6-2/TRBV6-3	.	TRBJ2-7	TGTGCCAGCAGCTACCCGGAGGGTTGGCCCTACGAGCAGTACTTC	CASSYPEGWPYEQYF
14	few	TRBV18	.	TRBJ2-1	TGTGCCAGCTCACCCGGGTTGTCTATGGATGAGCAGTTCTTC	CASSPGLSMDEQFF
15	.	TRBV6-5	TRBD1	TRBJ1-4	TGTGCCAGCAGTCAACAGGGGGCAGCTAATGAAAAACTGTTTTTT	CASSQQGAANEKLFF
12	.	TRBV29-1	.	TRBJ2-5	TGCAGCGTTGACAGGGAAAGTGAGACCCAGTACTTC	CSVDRESETQYF
14	few	TRBV7-2	TRBD2	TRBJ2-7	TGTGCCAGCAGCCCGGGACTAGCGGACCTGGGGCAGTACTTC	CASSPGLADLGQYF
14	.	TRBV20-1	TRBD2	TRBJ2-7	TGCAGTGCTAGACAACTAGCGGGAGGCGGAGAGCAGTACTTC	CSARQLAGGGEQYF
14	.	TRBV5-1	TRBD1	TRBJ2-7	TGCGCCAGCAGCCCTAGGGACAGCACCTACGAGCGGTACTTC	CASSPRDSTYERYF
12	.	TRBV12-3/TRBV12-4	.	TRBJ1-2	TGTGCCAGCAGTTCCCGGACCTATGGCTACACCTTC	CASSSRTYGYTF
14	few	TRBV7-9	.	TRBJ1-1	TGTGCCAGCAGCTTAGACAGGCAAAACACTGAAGCTTTCTTT	CASSLDRQNTEAFF
14	.	TRBV28	.	TRBJ1-1	TGTGCCAGCAGTTTTATCCCCCGGGACACTGAAGCTTTCTTT	CASSFIPRDTEAFF
16	few	TRBV25-1	.	TRBJ2-3	TGTGCCAGCAGTGATAGGCGGAGCCCTAGCACAGATACGCAGTATTTT	CASSDRRSPSTDTQYF
15	few	TRBV7-6	TRBD2	TRBJ2-1	TGTGCCAGCAGCCCAACAGGACTAGCGGGGAATGAGCAGTTCTTC	CASSPTGLAGNEQFF
16	many	TRBV28	TRBD2	TRBJ2-3	TGTGCCAGCAGCTTCCTTGGCGGGAGACGCTCAGATACGCAGTATTTT	CASSFLGGRRSDTQYF
19	.	TRBV4-1	.	TRBJ2-5	TGCGCCAGCAGCCAAGCCCTGGAGGGGACAGCCGGGGTACAAGAGACCCAGTACTTC	CASSQALEGTAGVQETQYF
11	few	TRBV6-5	.	TRBJ2-1	TGTGCCAGCACCCTAAATCGAGAGCAGTTCTTC	CASTLNREQFF
13	few	TRBV7-9	.	TRBJ2-1	TGTGCCAGCAGCTTGGCTGAGAGGACTGACACGCTCTTC	CASSLAERTDTLF
16	.	TRBV5-4	.	TRBJ2-1	TGTGCCAGCAGCCCCCGCGGGCCCAGAACCTACAATGAGCAGTTCTTC	CASSPRGPRTYNEQFF
14	.	TRBV29-1	.	TRBJ1-4	TGCAGCGCCTCACCCCAGGGCCTAAATGAAAAACTGTTTTTT	CSASPQGLNEKLFF